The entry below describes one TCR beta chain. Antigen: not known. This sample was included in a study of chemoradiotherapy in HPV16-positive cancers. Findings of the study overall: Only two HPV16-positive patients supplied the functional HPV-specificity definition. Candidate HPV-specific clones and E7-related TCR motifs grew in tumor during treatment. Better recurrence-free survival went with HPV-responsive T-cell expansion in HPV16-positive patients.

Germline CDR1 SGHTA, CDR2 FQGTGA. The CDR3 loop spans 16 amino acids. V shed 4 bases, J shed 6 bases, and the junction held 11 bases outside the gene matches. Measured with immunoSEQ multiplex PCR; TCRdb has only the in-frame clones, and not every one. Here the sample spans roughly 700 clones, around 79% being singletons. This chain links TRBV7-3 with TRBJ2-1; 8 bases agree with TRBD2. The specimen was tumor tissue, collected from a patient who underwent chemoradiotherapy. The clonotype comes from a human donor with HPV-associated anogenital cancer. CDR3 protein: CASSSSTSGRRNEQFF. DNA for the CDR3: TGTGCCAGCAGCTCATCCACTAGCGGACGACGCAATGAGCAGTTCTTC.